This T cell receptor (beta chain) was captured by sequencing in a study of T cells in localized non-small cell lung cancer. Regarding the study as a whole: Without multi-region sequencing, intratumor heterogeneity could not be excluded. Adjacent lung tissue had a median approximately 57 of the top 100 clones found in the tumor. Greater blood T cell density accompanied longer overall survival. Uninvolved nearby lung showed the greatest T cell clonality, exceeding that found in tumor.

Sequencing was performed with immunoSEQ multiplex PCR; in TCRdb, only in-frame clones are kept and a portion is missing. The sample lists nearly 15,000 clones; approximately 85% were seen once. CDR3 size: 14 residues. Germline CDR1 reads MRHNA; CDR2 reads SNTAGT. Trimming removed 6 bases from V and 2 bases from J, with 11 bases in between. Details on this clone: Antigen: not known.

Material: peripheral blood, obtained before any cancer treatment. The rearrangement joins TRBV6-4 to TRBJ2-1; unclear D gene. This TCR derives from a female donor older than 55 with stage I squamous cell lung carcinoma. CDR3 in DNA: TGTGCCAGCAGCCGAAAGTCTACCTACAATGAGCAGTTCTTC. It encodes CASSRKSTYNEQFF.